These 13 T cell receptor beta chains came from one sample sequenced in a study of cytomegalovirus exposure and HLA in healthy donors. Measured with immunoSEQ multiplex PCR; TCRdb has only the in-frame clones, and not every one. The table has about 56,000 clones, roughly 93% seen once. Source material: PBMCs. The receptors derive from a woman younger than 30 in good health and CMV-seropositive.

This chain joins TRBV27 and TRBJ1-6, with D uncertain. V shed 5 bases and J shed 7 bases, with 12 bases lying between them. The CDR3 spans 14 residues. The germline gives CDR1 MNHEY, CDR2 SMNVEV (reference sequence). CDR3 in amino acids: CASSRAGSNSPLHF. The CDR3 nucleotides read TGTGCCAGCAGTCGCGCGGGTTCCAATTCACCCCTCCACTTT.

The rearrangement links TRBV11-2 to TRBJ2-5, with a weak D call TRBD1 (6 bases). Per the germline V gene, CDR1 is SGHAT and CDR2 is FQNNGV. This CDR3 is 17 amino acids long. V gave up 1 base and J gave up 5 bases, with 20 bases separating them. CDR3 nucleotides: TGTGCCAGCAGCTTAGGTTTGGCTGGTGCAGGGGATGAGACCCAGTACTTC. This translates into CASSLGLAGAGDETQYF.

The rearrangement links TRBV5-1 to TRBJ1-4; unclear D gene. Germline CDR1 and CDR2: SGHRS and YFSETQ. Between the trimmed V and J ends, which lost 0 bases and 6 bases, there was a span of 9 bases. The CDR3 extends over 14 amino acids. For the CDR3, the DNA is TGCGCCAGCAGCTTGGCCCCGAGGGATGAAAAACTGTTTTTT. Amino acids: CASSLAPRDEKLFF.

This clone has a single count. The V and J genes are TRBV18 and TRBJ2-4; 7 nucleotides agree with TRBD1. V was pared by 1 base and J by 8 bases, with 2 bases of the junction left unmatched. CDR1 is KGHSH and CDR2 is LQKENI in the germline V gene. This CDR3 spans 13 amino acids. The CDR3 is CASSPRGTDIQYF. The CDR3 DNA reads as TGTGCCAGCTCACCACGGGGGACAGACATTCAGTACTTC.

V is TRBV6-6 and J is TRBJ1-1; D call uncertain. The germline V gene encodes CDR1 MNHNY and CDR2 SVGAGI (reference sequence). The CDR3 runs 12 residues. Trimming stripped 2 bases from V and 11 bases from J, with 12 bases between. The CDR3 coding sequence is TGTGCCAGCAGTTACCTTGAGGGTATGGCTTTCTTT. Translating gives CASSYLEGMAFF.

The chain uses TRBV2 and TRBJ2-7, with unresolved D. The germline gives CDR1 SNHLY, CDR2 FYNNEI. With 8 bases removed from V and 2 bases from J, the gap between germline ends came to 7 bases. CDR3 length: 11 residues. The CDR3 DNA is TGTGCCAGCGCGAGAGCCTACGAGCAGTACTTC. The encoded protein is CASARAYEQYF.

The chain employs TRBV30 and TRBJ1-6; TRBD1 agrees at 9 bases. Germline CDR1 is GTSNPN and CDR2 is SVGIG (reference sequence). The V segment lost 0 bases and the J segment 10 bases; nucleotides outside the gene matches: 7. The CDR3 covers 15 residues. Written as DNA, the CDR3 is TGTGCCTGGAGTGTACCGGACAGGGGTTACTCACCCCTCCACTTT. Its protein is CAWSVPDRGYSPLHF.

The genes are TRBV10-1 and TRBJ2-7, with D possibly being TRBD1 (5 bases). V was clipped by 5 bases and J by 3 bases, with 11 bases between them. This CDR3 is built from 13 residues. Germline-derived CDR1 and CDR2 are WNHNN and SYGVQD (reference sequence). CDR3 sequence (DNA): TGCGCCAGCAGTCCCTTAGACAGCTACGAGCAGTACTTC. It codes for CASSPLDSYEQYF.

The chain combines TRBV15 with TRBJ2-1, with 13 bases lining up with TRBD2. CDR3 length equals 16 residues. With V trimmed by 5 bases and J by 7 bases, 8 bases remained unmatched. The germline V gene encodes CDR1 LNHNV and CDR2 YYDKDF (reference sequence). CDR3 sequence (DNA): TGTGCCACCAGCGCACAACTAGCGGGGGGGCGTAATGAGCAGTTCTTC. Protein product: CATSAQLAGGRNEQFF.

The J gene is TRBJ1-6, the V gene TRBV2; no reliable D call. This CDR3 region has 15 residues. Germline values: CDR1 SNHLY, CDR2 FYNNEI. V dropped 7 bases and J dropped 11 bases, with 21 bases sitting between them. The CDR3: CASTPSGSTKAPLHF. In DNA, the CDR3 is TGTGCCAGCACCCCCAGCGGGAGCACCAAAGCACCCCTCCACTTT.

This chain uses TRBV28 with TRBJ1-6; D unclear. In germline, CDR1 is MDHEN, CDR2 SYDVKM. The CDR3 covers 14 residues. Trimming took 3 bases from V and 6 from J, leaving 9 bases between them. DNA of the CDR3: TGTGCCAGCAGTTTGACCGGGAGTAATTCACCCCTCCACTTT. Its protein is CASSLTGSNSPLHF.

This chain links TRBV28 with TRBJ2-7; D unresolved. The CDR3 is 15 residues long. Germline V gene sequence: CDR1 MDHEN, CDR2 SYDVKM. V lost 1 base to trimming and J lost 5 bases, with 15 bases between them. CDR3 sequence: CASSLSLGRPHEQYF. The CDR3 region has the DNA TGTGCCAGCAGTTTATCCCTAGGCCGCCCCCACGAGCAGTACTTC.

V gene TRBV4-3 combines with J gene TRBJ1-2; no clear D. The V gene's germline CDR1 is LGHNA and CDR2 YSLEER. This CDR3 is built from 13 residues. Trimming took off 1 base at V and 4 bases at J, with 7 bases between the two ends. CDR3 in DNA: TGCGCCAGCAGCCAAGCTAGTGGCTATGGCTACACCTTC. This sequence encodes CASSQASGYGYTF.